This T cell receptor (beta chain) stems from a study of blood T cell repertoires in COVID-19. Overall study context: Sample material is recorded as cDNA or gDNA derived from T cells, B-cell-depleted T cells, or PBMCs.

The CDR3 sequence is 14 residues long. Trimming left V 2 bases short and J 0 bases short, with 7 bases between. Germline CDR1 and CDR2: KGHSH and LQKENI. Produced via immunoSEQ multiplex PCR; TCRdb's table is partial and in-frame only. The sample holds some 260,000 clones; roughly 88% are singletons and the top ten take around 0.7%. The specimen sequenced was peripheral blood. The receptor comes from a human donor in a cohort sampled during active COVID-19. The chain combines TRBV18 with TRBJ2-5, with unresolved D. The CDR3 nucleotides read TGTGCCAGCTCACCAGGGCCCCACCAAGAGACCCAGTACTTC. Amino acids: CASSPGPHQETQYF.